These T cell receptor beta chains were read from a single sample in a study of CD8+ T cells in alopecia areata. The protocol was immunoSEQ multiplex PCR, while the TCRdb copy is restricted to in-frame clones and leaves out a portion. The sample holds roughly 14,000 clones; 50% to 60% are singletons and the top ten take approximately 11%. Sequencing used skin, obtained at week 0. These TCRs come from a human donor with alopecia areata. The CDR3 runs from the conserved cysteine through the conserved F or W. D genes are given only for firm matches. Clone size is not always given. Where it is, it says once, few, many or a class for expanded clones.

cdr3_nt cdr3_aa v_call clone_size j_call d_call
TGTGCCAGCAGTCCAGGGCGCGGACAGGGGACGAGCTATTCGGAGACCCAGTACTTC CASSPGRGQGTSYSETQYF TRBV7-9 . TRBJ2-5 TRBD1
TGTGCCAGCAGCTTTGGTAGGCCGATGAACACTGAAGCTTTCTTT CASSFGRPMNTEAFF TRBV7-2 few TRBJ1-1 .
TGTGCCAGCAGCTTATTTAGCACAGGGGTCCAGTACAATGAGCAGTTCTTC CASSLFSTGVQYNEQFF TRBV7-9 . TRBJ2-1 TRBD1
TGTGCCAGCACTCGCGGAGGAACTAATGAAAAACTGTTTTTT CASTRGGTNEKLFF TRBV6-6 . TRBJ1-4 .
TGCGCCAGCAGCTCACAGGACAGGGCTGAAGCTTTCTTT CASSSQDRAEAFF TRBV5-1 . TRBJ1-1 TRBD1
TGTGCCAGCAGTGAAGAGGGGGTCTCTGGGGCCAACGTCCTGACTTTC CASSEEGVSGANVLTF TRBV6-4 . TRBJ2-6 .
TGCGCCAGCAGCTTAGGAGGGACAGCTCGCACAGATACGCAGTATTTT CASSLGGTARTDTQYF TRBV5-1 . TRBJ2-3 .
TGCAGCGGAAGCCGAGGACTAGGGGCTGAAGCTTTCTTT CSGSRGLGAEAFF TRBV29-1 once TRBJ1-1 .
TGCGCCAGCAGCTTGGCCGGGTCAGGGACTCGCTATGGCTACACCTTC CASSLAGSGTRYGYTF TRBV5-1 . TRBJ1-2 .
TGTGCCAGCAGTCCACCGAGGTCTGGAAACACCATATATTTT CASSPPRSGNTIYF TRBV28 . TRBJ1-3 .
TGTGCCAGCAGTTTAGGCATTTATTTCGGGGGCAAGGAGAATTTT CASSLGIYFGGKENF TRBV27 few TRBJ1-3 .
TGTGCCAGCAGTGGATTGTCAACTAATGAAAAACTGTTTTTT CASSGLSTNEKLFF TRBV6-5 . TRBJ1-4 .
TGTGCCAGCGGGGGCGCCGGCGGAGATTCACCCCTCCACTTT CASGGAGGDSPLHF TRBV6-6 once TRBJ1-6 .
TGTGCCAGCAGTGCGGGGTTCACAGATACGCAGTATTTT CASSAGFTDTQYF TRBV2 . TRBJ2-3 .
TGTGCCAGCAGCTTAGCCCCAGCGGGGGCCGAGACTGACACAGATACGCAGTATTTT CASSLAPAGAETDTDTQYF TRBV11-2 . TRBJ2-3 TRBD2
TGTGCCAGCAGCGCCCGCGGGGGGGGGAACGAGCAGTACTTC CASSARGGGNEQYF TRBV9 . TRBJ2-7 TRBD2
TGTGCCAGCAGCTTCCTCGACTACACTGAAGCTTTCTTT CASSFLDYTEAFF TRBV5-5 . TRBJ1-1 .
TGTGCTAGCAGCCCGACCGGGGGACAGGGTTCCGAGCAGTACTTC CASSPTGGQGSEQYF TRBV7-7 few TRBJ2-7 TRBD1
TGCGCCAGCAGCCAAGAAGGGGGCAGGGGTCCCTTCTCTGGAAACACCATATATTTT CASSQEGGRGPFSGNTIYF TRBV4-1 . TRBJ1-3 TRBD1
TGTGCCAGCAGCTCCCCCTTTGGGACTGCCAAAAACATTCAGTACTTC CASSSPFGTAKNIQYF TRBV7-2 . TRBJ2-4 .
TGCGCCAGCAGCCCCGGTGAGGTCTACGAGCAGTACTTC CASSPGEVYEQYF TRBV4-1 few TRBJ2-7 .
TGTGCCTGGAGGACAGGGTTCACTGAGCAGTTCTTC CAWRTGFTEQFF TRBV30 few TRBJ2-1 TRBD1
TGCAGCGGCGGGGGTACAGGTCTCGGTGAAGCTTTCTTT CSGGGTGLGEAFF TRBV29-1 few TRBJ1-1 .
TGTGCCAGCAGCTCGGGACAGGCCTATGGCTACACCTTC CASSSGQAYGYTF TRBV7-2 . TRBJ1-2 TRBD1
TGTGCCAGCAGCCATCGACAGGGAAGTGGAGATACGCAGTATTTT CASSHRQGSGDTQYF TRBV14 . TRBJ2-3 TRBD1
TGTGCCTGGAGTAGGGAAGTGAACACTGAAGCTTTCTTT CAWSREVNTEAFF TRBV30 . TRBJ1-1 .
TGCGCCAGCAGCTTGATCGGCAGGGGGGCACACACAGATACGCAGTATTTT CASSLIGRGAHTDTQYF TRBV5-1 . TRBJ2-3 .
TGCAGCGTTGCCGGGACACTTTATGGCTACACCTTC CSVAGTLYGYTF TRBV29-1 . TRBJ1-2 .
TGTGCCAGCAAAGAGTTATGGGTTTTAGGGAACACCGGGGAGCTGTTTTTT CASKELWVLGNTGELFF TRBV27 few TRBJ2-2 .
TGTGCCAGCAGCACACGACAGGGGGCGCAAGAGACCCAGTACTTC CASSTRQGAQETQYF TRBV7-8 few TRBJ2-5 TRBD1
TGTGCCAGCAGACGGACAGGGTGGACACTTGGGTATGGCTACACCTTC CASRRTGWTLGYGYTF TRBV7-9 . TRBJ1-2 TRBD1
TGTGCCAGCAGTTCCCCTCAAAGGGGGGAGACCCAGTACTTC CASSSPQRGETQYF TRBV27 few TRBJ2-5 .
TGTGCCAGCAGTGATCGGCGGGGGGGCCGCAATGAGCAGTTCTTC CASSDRRGGRNEQFF TRBV6-1 . TRBJ2-1 TRBD2
TGTGCCAGTAGTATAGGTGAGACGGTACCCAATCAGCCCCAGCATTTT CASSIGETVPNQPQHF TRBV19 . TRBJ1-5 .
TGTGCCAGCAGTGAATTGGGGGATCGAACAGATACGCAGTATTTT CASSELGDRTDTQYF TRBV25-1 few TRBJ2-3 .
TGTGCCAGCAGCTTAGATATGATTGGCTCCTATAATTCACCCCTCCACTTT CASSLDMIGSYNSPLHF TRBV7-2 . TRBJ1-6 .
TGTGCCAGCGCCAAGGCAAACAATGAGCAGTTCTTC CASAKANNEQFF TRBV9 . TRBJ2-1 .
TGTGCCAGCAGCCCCGGGTATCGAGAAAACAATGAGCAGTTCTTC CASSPGYRENNEQFF TRBV28 . TRBJ2-1 .
TGTGCCAGCAGCCGTGGACAGTTCGATAGGAATTCACCCCTCCACTTT CASSRGQFDRNSPLHF TRBV5-4 . TRBJ1-6 .
TGTGCCACCAGCCCAGGGGGCGCGGGTGGCTACACCTTC CATSPGGAGGYTF TRBV15 large TRBJ1-2 TRBD1
TGTGCTAGCAGCGCTCAGGGCGGGGGAGGAGATACGCAGTATTTT CASSAQGGGGDTQYF TRBV7-7 once TRBJ2-3 TRBD2
TGCGCCAGCAGCTTTCTCCCAGGGGGCTTCCACGAGCAGTACTTC CASSFLPGGFHEQYF TRBV5-1 few TRBJ2-7 TRBD1
TGTGCCAGCAGCTTACTGGACAGGGAACTCCGCGAGCAGTACTTC CASSLLDRELREQYF TRBV13 . TRBJ2-7 TRBD1
TGTGCCAGCAGTCCGATCCTCGGGACAGGGAACTATGGCTACACCTTC CASSPILGTGNYGYTF TRBV28 . TRBJ1-2 TRBD1
TGCAGCACGTGGACAGCTAACTATGGCTACACCTTC CSTWTANYGYTF TRBV29-1 few TRBJ1-2 .
TGTGCCAGCAGCGCCGGATGGGGGAACACTGAAGCTTTCTTT CASSAGWGNTEAFF TRBV7-8 few TRBJ1-1 .
TGTGCCAGGAGGTGGGGGCCGGGCAATCAGCCCCAGCATTTT CARRWGPGNQPQHF TRBV7-2 . TRBJ1-5 .
TGTGCCAGCAGCCAAGCAGGGACAGGGGGGAGTGCAGATACGCAGTATTTT CASSQAGTGGSADTQYF TRBV4-2 . TRBJ2-3 TRBD1
TGCAGCGTTCAGTCTGGCCCGCGCGGAGGCTATGGCTACACCTTC CSVQSGPRGGYGYTF TRBV29-1 . TRBJ1-2 .
TGCGCCAGCAGCCGACCCTTTGAGGACAGGAATTCACCCCTCCACTTT CASSRPFEDRNSPLHF TRBV4-1 . TRBJ1-6 TRBD1
TGTGCCACCACAGCGGGGGGGAAAAACATTCAGTACTTC CATTAGGKNIQYF TRBV10-3 . TRBJ2-4 TRBD2
TGCGCCAGCAGCTTAAACAGGGATGAGCAGTTCTTC CASSLNRDEQFF TRBV5-1 . TRBJ2-1 .
TGTGCCAGCAGCCAAGCAGGGACAGGGAGGTTATATGGCTACACCTTC CASSQAGTGRLYGYTF TRBV14 . TRBJ1-2 TRBD1
TGTGCTAGTGGTTCCCCAGCCGGGACAGGGGACTATGGCTACACCTTC CASGSPAGTGDYGYTF TRBV12-5 few TRBJ1-2 TRBD1
TGTGCCAGCAGCCCTAGTGTCGGGAGGCTCTATGGCTACACCTTC CASSPSVGRLYGYTF TRBV9 few TRBJ1-2 .
TGTGCCAGCAGCTTTGACAGGGGTGAGCAGTTCTTC CASSFDRGEQFF TRBV7-3 . TRBJ2-1 TRBD1
TGCGCCAGCAGCCAAGATCCCATAGCGGGGGGCTTCAATGAGCAGTTCTTC CASSQDPIAGGFNEQFF TRBV4-1 . TRBJ2-1 TRBD2